This entry lists 22 T cell receptor beta chains sequenced from one sample in a study of T cells in Graves' hyperthyroidism and ophthalmopathy. Researchers amplified the TCR beta CDR3 regions from RNA transcripts. RT-PCR in the first round (using the HTBI primer set) targeted the TCR CDR3. MiXCR was run by TCRdb on the multiplex PCR reads, yielding one entry per CDR3 protein. The repertoire has 550,000 to 600,000 distinct CDR3 sequences, 16% of them found once; the top ten carry 18%. The specimen was blood. Source of these receptors: a woman aged 18-35 years with Graves' hyperthyroidism.

The chain employs TRBV6-2 or TRBV6-3 and TRBJ1-5; D unclear. The V gene lost 5 bases and the J gene lost 4 bases, with 12 bases spanning the gap. Germline V gene data show CDR1 as MNHEY and CDR2 as SVGEGT. The CDR3 spans 14 residues. The CDR3 nucleotides read TGTGCCAGCAGTCTAAATATGCCTAATCAGCCCCAGCATTTT. It yields the protein CASSLNMPNQPQHF.

This clonotype was seen a handful of times. The rearrangement links TRBV24-1 to TRBJ2-1, with D unresolved. Between the trimmed V and J ends, which lost 2 bases and 3 bases, there was a span of 13 bases. Per germline, CDR1 KGHDR and CDR2 SFDVKD. CDR3 length: 16 residues. The CDR3: CATSDYLGLGYNEQFF. In DNA form, the CDR3 reads TGTGCCACCAGTGATTATCTGGGGTTAGGCTACAATGAGCAGTTCTTC.

The rearrangement joins TRBV28 to TRBJ2-3, with TRBD2 matching 15 bases. J gave up 1 base and V 1 base, and 12 bases lay outside the gene matches. This CDR3 is built from 21 residues. Germline CDR1 and CDR2: MDHEN and SYDVKM. This CDR3 reads CASSLSPWGRTSGRGTDTQYF. CDR3 in DNA: TGTGCCAGCAGTTTATCCCCCTGGGGAAGGACTAGCGGGAGGGGCACAGATACGCAGTATTTT.

This clonotype has at least ten counts. The chain carries TRBV6-1 and TRBJ2-7; D is ambiguous. Germline loops: CDR1 MNHNS, CDR2 SASEGT. V was trimmed by 2 bases and J by 0 bases, leaving 11 bases between them. The CDR3 runs to 15 residues. The CDR3 DNA sequence: TGTGCCAGCAGTGAATCCTTGGGCAGCTCCTACGAGCAGTACTTC. Translated: CASSESLGSSYEQYF.

This clonotype came up many times. This chain uses TRBV5-5 with TRBJ2-3; D possibly corresponds to TRBD2 (6 bases). From germline, CDR1 is SGHKS and CDR2 YYEKEE (reference sequence). Between the trimmed V and J ends, which lost 4 bases and 2 bases, there was a span of 11 bases. This CDR3 region has 14 residues. CDR3 loop: CASSAGLNTDTQYF. DNA of the CDR3: TGTGCCAGCAGCGCGGGACTGAACACAGATACGCAGTATTTT.

This clonotype was counted many times. The chain carries TRBV27 and TRBJ2-1, with 11 positions matching TRBD2. CDR1 is MNHEY, CDR2 SMNVEV, per germline (reference sequence). This CDR3 contains 19 residues. V shed 6 bases and J 1 base; nucleotides not matched to a gene: 14. In DNA, the CDR3 is TGTGCCAGCAGCCCCGGGCTAGCGGGAGGAGGTTGGTCCTACAATGAGCAGTTCTTC. This codes for CASSPGLAGGGWSYNEQFF.

The CDR3 DNA is TGCGCCAGCAGCCCAGGGTTTATGAACACTGAAGCTTTCTTT. Translated: CASSPGFMNTEAFF. This chain joins TRBV4-3 and TRBJ1-1, with D possibly matching TRBD1 (5 bases). From germline, CDR1 is LGHNA and CDR2 YSLEER. This CDR3 is built from 14 residues. V was clipped by 4 bases and J by 0 bases, with 9 bases between them.

This clonotype was counted ten times or more. J is TRBJ1-5 and V is TRBV20-1; 9 nucleotides line up with TRBD1. Unmatched junction bases numbered 6, after V lost 3 bases and J lost 3 bases. Germline CDR1 is DFQATT and CDR2 is SNEGSKA (reference sequence). CDR3 length: 15 amino acids. The chain's CDR3 is CSARAGQGNNQPQHF. The CDR3 nucleotides read TGCAGTGCTAGGGCGGGACAGGGTAACAATCAGCCCCAGCATTTT.

The sample holds many counts of this clonotype. This chain uses TRBV7-9 with TRBJ2-1; a possible D gene is TRBD2 (6 bases). CDR3 length: 16 residues. The V end lost 5 bases, the J end lost 4 bases, and 18 bases lay between the germline ends. The germline CDR1 and CDR2 sequences are SEHNR and FQNEAQ (reference sequence). In DNA, the CDR3 is TGTGCCAGCAGCGTGCTCGGGAGAGATCGTTACAATGAGCAGTTCTTC. It encodes CASSVLGRDRYNEQFF.

The CDR3 loop reads CASTTGVSNQPQHF. The CDR3 region has the DNA TGTGCCAGCACCACAGGGGTAAGCAATCAGCCCCAGCATTTT. The V and J genes are TRBV12-3 or TRBV12-4 and TRBJ1-5; 7 nucleotides line up with TRBD1. The trim removed 7 bases at V and 1 base at J, leaving 4 bases unmatched. This CDR3 has 14 residues.

The V and J genes are TRBV19 and TRBJ1-3; 9 bases align to TRBD1. V shed 5 bases and J 4 bases; nucleotides not matched to a gene: 9. The CDR3 runs to 16 residues. The germline V gene has CDR1 LNHDA and CDR2 SQIVND (reference sequence). The chain's CDR3 is CASSLSGTGRGNTIYF. Here the CDR3 DNA reads TGTGCCAGTAGTTTATCCGGGACAGGGCGAGGAAACACCATATATTTT.

This clonotype was detected a few times. This chain links TRBV2 with TRBJ1-1; 7 nucleotides match TRBD1. CDR3 length: 14 residues. Germline V gives CDR1 SNHLY, CDR2 FYNNEI. V dropped 7 bases and J dropped 6; count of bases not matched to a gene: 11. The CDR3 here is CASIIDRAKAEAFF. CDR3 nucleotide sequence: TGTGCCAGCATCATTGACAGGGCCAAGGCTGAAGCTTTCTTT.

The genes are TRBV7-6 and TRBJ2-2; the D is unclear. CDR3 length equals 17 residues. Germline V lookup: CDR1 SGHVS, CDR2 FNYEAQ. V lost 0 bases to trimming and J lost 2 bases, with 13 bases between them. The CDR3 DNA reads TGTGCCAGCAGCTTAGCGCTCTGGGAATCCAACACCGGGGAGCTGTTTTTT. Translating it yields CASSLALWESNTGELFF.

In this sample, this clonotype turned up many times. V gene TRBV7-9 combines with J gene TRBJ2-7; D is unclear. Germline V gene data show CDR1 as SEHNR and CDR2 as FQNEAQ (reference sequence). Trimming pared 3 bases from V and 0 bases from J, leaving 9 bases between. This CDR3 is built from 14 residues. Written as DNA, the CDR3 is TGTGCCAGCAGCTTGAGTGAGAGCTCCTACGAGCAGTACTTC. Translated, it gives CASSLSESSYEQYF.

This clonotype came up a few times. The gene calls are TRBV27 and TRBJ1-2; perhaps TRBD1 as D (6 bases). The V end lost 9 bases, the J end lost 4 bases, and 27 bases lay between the germline ends. Germline CDR1 reads MNHEY; CDR2 reads SMNVEV (reference sequence). This CDR3 comprises 17 residues. The CDR3 nucleotides are TGTGCCAGTTTTGGTCAACAGGGACACCCTCGTTCCTATGGCTACACCTTC. Translated: CASFGQQGHPRSYGYTF.

The chain uses TRBV20-1 and TRBJ2-1, with 8 nucleotides matching TRBD2. The germline CDR1 and CDR2 sequences are DFQATT and SNEGSKA (reference sequence). This CDR3 spans 16 amino acids. After removal of 3 bases from V and 6 bases from J, the junction contained 13 bases not matched to a gene. The CDR3 sequence: CSASLAGGRTINEQFF. Here the CDR3 DNA reads TGCAGTGCTAGTCTGGCTGGCGGGAGGACTATCAATGAGCAGTTCTTC.

The rearrangement links TRBV7-9 to TRBJ2-1; the D call may be TRBD1 or TRBD2 (6 bases each). This CDR3 has 15 amino acids. Germline V lookup: CDR1 SEHNR, CDR2 FQNEAQ (reference sequence). V was cut by 5 bases and J by 6 bases, with 17 bases left in between. CDR3 DNA: TGTGCCAGCAGCACTAGCTGGACAGTCAGCAATGAGCAGTTCTTC. Translation gives CASSTSWTVSNEQFF.

This clonotype was seen only a few times. The rearrangement uses TRBV4-3 and TRBJ2-3; D not certain. Trimming took 4 bases from V and 1 from J, leaving 9 bases between them. Germline V CDR1 and CDR2: LGHNA, YSLEER. The CDR3 is 14 residues long. CDR3 coding DNA: TGCGCCAGCAGCCCCGCGAAGGGCACAGATACGCAGTATTTT. As protein: CASSPAKGTDTQYF.

In its sample, this clonotype was seen many times. CDR3 in amino acids: CASSLPRAAGELFF. The DNA of the CDR3 is TGTGCCAGCAGCTTACCACGGGCGGCCGGGGAGCTGTTTTTT. The genes are TRBV7-9 and TRBJ2-2; no clear D. Per the germline V gene, CDR1 is SEHNR and CDR2 is FQNEAQ (reference sequence). The CDR3 loop spans 14 amino acids. V was pared by 2 bases and J by 6 bases, with 10 bases between. The complete variable domain, with remaining parts taken from reference TRBV7-9 and TRBJ2-2, reads DTGVSQNPRHKITKRGQNVTFRCDPISEHNRLYWYRQTLGQGPEFLTYFQNEAQLEKSRLLSDRFSAERPKGSFSTLEIQRTEQGDSAMYLCASSLPRAAGELFFGEGSRLTVL.

V gene TRBV2 combines with J gene TRBJ2-3, with TRBD2 identical over 7 bases. The CDR3 has 14 amino acids. Germline V gives CDR1 SNHLY, CDR2 FYNNEI. The junction had 3 bases not matched to a gene; V was cut back by 2 bases and J by 4 bases. The CDR3 DNA sequence: TGTGCCAGCAGTGAAAGGGCGGGGGCAGATACGCAGTATTTT. Its protein product is CASSERAGADTQYF.

This sequence joins TRBV6-1 and TRBJ2-3, with D perhaps TRBD2 (6 bases). Trimming removed 6 bases at V and 1 base at J, with 17 bases between. CDR1 is MNHNS, CDR2 SASEGT, per germline. There are 16 residues in the CDR3. CDR3 nucleotide sequence: TGTGCCAGCAGCCCCCCAGGCGGGGCCCGCACAGATACGCAGTATTTT. This codes for CASSPPGGARTDTQYF.

The sample holds many counts of this clonotype. CDR3 sequence (DNA): TGTGCCAGCAGCTTCGATCCTGGGAATGAGCAGTTCTTC. Protein product: CASSFDPGNEQFF. The rearrangement uses TRBV7-3 and TRBJ2-1; D uncertain. Per germline, CDR1 SGHTA and CDR2 FQGTGA. The CDR3 is 13 amino acids. Trimming removed 3 bases from V and 7 bases from J, with 10 bases in between.